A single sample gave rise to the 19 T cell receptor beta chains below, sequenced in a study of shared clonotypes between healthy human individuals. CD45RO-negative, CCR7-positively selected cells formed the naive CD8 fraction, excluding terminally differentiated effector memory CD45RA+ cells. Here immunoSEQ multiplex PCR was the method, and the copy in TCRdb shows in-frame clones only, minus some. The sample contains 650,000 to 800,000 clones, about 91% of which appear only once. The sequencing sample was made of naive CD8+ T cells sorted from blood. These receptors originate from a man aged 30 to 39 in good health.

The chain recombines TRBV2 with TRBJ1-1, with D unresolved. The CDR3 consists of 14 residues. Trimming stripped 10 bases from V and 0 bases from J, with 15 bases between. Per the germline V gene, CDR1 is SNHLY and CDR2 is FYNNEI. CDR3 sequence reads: CAISQALMNTEAFF. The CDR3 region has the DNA TGTGCCATCAGCCAGGCCCTTATGAACACTGAAGCTTTCTTT.

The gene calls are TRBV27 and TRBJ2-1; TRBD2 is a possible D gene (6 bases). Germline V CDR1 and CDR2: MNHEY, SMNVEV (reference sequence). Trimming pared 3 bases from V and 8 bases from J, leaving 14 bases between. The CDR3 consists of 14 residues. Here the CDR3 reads CASSLAGSPDEQFF. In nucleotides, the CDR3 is TGTGCCAGCAGTTTGGCCGGGAGCCCAGATGAGCAGTTCTTC.

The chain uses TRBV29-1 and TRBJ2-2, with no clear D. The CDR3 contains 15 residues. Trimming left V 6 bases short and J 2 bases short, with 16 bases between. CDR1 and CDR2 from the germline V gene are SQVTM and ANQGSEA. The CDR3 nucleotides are TGCAGCGTCCCCCCGAGGCCCGGAAACACCGGGGAGCTGTTTTTT. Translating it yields CSVPPRPGNTGELFF.

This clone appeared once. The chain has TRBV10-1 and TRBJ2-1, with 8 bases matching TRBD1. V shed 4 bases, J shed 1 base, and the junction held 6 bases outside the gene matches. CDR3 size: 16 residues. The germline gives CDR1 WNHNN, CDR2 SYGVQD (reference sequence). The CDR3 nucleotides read TGCGCCAGCAGTGTTTCAGACAGGGGATCCTACAATGAGCAGTTCTTC. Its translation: CASSVSDRGSYNEQFF.

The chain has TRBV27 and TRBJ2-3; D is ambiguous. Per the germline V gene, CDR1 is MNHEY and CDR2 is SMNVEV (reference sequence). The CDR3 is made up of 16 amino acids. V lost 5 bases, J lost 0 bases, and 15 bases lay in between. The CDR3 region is CASSPNFMTSTDTQYF. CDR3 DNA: TGTGCCAGCAGTCCTAATTTCATGACTAGCACAGATACGCAGTATTTT.

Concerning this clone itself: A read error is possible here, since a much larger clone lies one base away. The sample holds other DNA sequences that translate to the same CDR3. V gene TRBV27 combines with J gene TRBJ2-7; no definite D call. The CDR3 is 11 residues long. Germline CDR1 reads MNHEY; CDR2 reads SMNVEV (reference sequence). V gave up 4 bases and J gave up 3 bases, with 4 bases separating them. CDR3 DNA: TGTGCCAGCAGTTCCTTCTACGAGCAGTACTTC. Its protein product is CASSSFYEQYF.

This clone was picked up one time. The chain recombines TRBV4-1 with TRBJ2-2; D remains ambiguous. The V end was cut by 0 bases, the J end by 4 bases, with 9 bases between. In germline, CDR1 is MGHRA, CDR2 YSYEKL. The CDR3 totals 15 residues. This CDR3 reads CASSQDSPGTGELFF. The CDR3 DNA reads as TGCGCCAGCAGCCAAGATAGTCCCGGCACCGGGGAGCTGTTTTTT.

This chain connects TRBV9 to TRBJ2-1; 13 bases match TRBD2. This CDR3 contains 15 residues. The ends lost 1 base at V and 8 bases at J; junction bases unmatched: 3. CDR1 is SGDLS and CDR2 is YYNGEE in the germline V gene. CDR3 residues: CASSVRLAGGDEQFF. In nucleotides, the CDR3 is TGTGCCAGCAGCGTACGACTAGCGGGGGGAGATGAGCAGTTCTTC.

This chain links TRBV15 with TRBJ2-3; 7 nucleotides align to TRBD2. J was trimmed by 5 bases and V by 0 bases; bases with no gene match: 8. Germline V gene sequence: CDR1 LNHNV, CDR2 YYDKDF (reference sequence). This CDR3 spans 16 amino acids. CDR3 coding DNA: TGTGCCACCAGCAGAGAGGGCAGGGAGGGTTTAGATACGCAGTATTTT. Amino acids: CATSREGREGLDTQYF. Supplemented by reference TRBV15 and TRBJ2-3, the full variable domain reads DAMVIQNPRYQVTQFGKPVTLSCSQTLNHNVMYWYQQKSSQAPKLLFHYYDKDFNNEADTPDNFQSRRPNTSFCFLDIRSPGLGDTAMYLCATSREGREGLDTQYFGPGTRLTVL.

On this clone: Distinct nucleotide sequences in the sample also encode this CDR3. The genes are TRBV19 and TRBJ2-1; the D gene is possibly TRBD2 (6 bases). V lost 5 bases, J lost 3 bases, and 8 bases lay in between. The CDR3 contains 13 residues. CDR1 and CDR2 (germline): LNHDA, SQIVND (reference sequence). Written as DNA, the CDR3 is TGTGCCAGTAGTCCGACTAGCTACAATGAGCAGTTCTTC. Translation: CASSPTSYNEQFF.

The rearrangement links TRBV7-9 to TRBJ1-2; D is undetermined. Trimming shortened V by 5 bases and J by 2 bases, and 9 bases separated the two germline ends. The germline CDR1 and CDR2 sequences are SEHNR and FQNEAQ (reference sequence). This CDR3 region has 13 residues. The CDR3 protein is CASSLPQNYGYTF. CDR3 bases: TGTGCCAGCAGCCTCCCCCAAAACTATGGCTACACCTTC. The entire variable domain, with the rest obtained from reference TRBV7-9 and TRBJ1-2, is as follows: DTGVSQNPRHKITKRGQNVTFRCDPISEHNRLYWYRQTLGQGPEFLTYFQNEAQLEKSRLLSDRFSAERPKGSFSTLEIQRTEQGDSAMYLCASSLPQNYGYTFGSGTRLTVV.

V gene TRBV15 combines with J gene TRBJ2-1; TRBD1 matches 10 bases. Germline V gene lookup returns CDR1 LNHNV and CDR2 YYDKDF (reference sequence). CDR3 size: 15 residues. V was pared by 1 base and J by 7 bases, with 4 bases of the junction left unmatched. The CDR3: CATSRVGTGENEQFF. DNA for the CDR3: TGTGCCACCAGCAGAGTTGGGACAGGGGAGAATGAGCAGTTCTTC.

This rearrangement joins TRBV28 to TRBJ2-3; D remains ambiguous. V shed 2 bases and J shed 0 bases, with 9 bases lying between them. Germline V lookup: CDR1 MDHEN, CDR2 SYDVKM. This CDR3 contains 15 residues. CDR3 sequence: CASSLGQASTDTQYF. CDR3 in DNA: TGTGCCAGCAGTTTAGGGCAGGCTAGCACAGATACGCAGTATTTT.

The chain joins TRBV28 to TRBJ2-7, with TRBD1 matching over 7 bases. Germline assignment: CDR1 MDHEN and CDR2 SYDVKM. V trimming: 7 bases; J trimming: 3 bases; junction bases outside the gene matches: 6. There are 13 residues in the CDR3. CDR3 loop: CASNLGQSYEQYF. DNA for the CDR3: TGTGCCAGCAACTTGGGACAGAGCTACGAGCAGTACTTC.

CDR3 coding DNA: TGTGCCAGCAGCAAAACCCACGAGCAGTACTTC. It translates to CASSKTHEQYF. The chain couples TRBV13 to TRBJ2-7; D call uncertain. The CDR3 covers 11 residues. V gave up 5 bases and J gave up 5 bases, with 7 bases separating them. Germline-derived CDR1 and CDR2 are PRHDT and FYEKMQ (reference sequence).

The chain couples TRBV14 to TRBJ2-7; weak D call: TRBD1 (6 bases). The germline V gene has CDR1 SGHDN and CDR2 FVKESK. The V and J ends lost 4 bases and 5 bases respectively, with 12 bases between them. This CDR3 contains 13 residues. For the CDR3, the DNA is TGTGCCAGCAGCCCCCCCCAGGGGAACGAGCAGTACTTC. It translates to CASSPPQGNEQYF.

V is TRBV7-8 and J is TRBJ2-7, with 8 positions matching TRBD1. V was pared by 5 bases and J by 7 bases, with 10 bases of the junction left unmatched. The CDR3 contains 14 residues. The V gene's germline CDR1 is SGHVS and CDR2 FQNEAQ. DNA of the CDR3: TGTGCCAGCAGCCCCGAGCAGGGGGCCTCGGAGCAGTACTTC. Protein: CASSPEQGASEQYF.

The CDR3 DNA sequence: TGTGCCAGCAGCCCGGGGGAAAGGAGGGGAGGAGAGACCCAGTACTTC. Its protein product is CASSPGERRGGETQYF. The rearrangement joins TRBV11-3 to TRBJ2-5; a weak D match, TRBD2 (6 bases). Per germline, CDR1 SGHNT and CDR2 YENEEA. V lost 5 bases, J lost 4 bases, and 20 bases lay in between. This CDR3 contains 16 residues. Full variable domain (outside the CDR3, taken from reference TRBV11-3 and TRBJ2-5): EAGVVQSPRYKIIEKKQPVAFWCNPISGHNTLYWYLQNLGQGPELLIRYENEEAVDDSQLPKDRFSAERLKGVDSTLKIQPAELGDSAVYLCASSPGERRGGETQYFGPGTRLLVL.

CDR3 sequence (DNA): TGTGCCACCCTGGGGGTTGGCTACAATGAGCAGTTCTTC. This codes for CATLGVGYNEQFF. This chain uses TRBV15 with TRBJ2-1; D may be TRBD1 or TRBD2 (5 bases each). Germline V gives CDR1 LNHNV, CDR2 YYDKDF (reference sequence). The CDR3 is 13 residues long. The V gene lost 8 bases and the J gene lost 3 bases, with 11 bases spanning the gap.